These 7 T cell receptor beta chains originate from one sample sequenced in a study of blood T cell repertoires in COVID-19. The table came from immunoSEQ multiplex PCR; TCRdb's copy has only in-frame clones and leaves some out. The sample records 130,000 to 150,000 clones, 65% to 90% being singletons. Source material: peripheral blood. These receptors all come from a human donor in a cohort sampled during active COVID-19.

The rearrangement joins TRBV27 to TRBJ2-7, with 7 bases fitting TRBD1. From germline, CDR1 is MNHEY and CDR2 SMNVEV (reference sequence). V shed 4 bases and J 0 bases; nucleotides not matched to a gene: 6. The CDR3 totals 15 residues. The CDR3 sequence: CASSSPGTASYEQYF. DNA for the CDR3: TGTGCCAGCAGTTCCCCCGGGACAGCCTCCTACGAGCAGTACTTC.

The chain couples TRBV7-2 to TRBJ2-7; D is unclear. CDR3 length: 14 amino acids. Germline CDR1 SGHTA, CDR2 FQGNSA. Trimming shortened V by 1 base and J by 3 bases, and 10 bases separated the two germline ends. The CDR3, as DNA: TGTGCCAGCAGCTTAGGTAGCAGCCTCTACGAGCAGTACTTC. It translates to CASSLGSSLYEQYF.

The rearrangement joins TRBV7-2 to TRBJ1-6, with D unresolved. Trimming cost V 1 base and J 11 bases, with 6 bases left between them. CDR1 and CDR2 (germline): SGHTA, FQGNSA. This CDR3 region has 12 residues. The CDR3: CASSLGHPPLHF. The CDR3 nucleotides are TGTGCCAGCAGCTTAGGGCATCCACCCCTCCACTTT.

Here the CDR3 DNA reads TGCGCCAGCAGCCAAGATCGGGTCGGGAGGTTAACCTACGAGCAGTACTTC. This translates into CASSQDRVGRLTYEQYF. The chain links TRBV4-1 to TRBJ2-7; 7 bases align to TRBD2. In germline, CDR1 is MGHRA, CDR2 YSYEKL. The CDR3 spans 17 residues. Trimming took 0 bases from V and 2 from J; bases not matched to a gene: 10.

The chain recombines TRBV7-3 with TRBJ2-1, with 9 bases that match TRBD2. The J segment lost 9 bases and the V segment lost 4 bases, leaving 10 bases of the junction unmatched. Germline CDR1 SGHTA, CDR2 FQGTGA. The CDR3 is made up of 15 amino acids. The CDR3 nucleotides read TGTGCCAGCAGCTCGGGACTAGCTTCCTTCTCTGAGCAGTTCTTC. This codes for CASSSGLASFSEQFF.

The rearrangement joins TRBV2 to TRBJ2-1, with a weak D call TRBD1 (6 bases). CDR3 length: 14 residues. V was shortened by 3 bases and J by 4 bases, with 10 bases between the two germline ends. The germline CDR1 and CDR2 sequences are SNHLY and FYNNEI. CDR3 coding DNA: TGTGCCAGCAGTGACCGGGACAAATACAATGAGCAGTTCTTC. Its translation: CASSDRDKYNEQFF.

This clone was picked up a small number of times. The V and J genes are TRBV28 and TRBJ2-7; D possibly corresponds to TRBD1 (5 bases). Deletions cut 1 base from V and 3 bases from J, with 13 bases between. CDR1 is MDHEN, CDR2 SYDVKM, per germline. The CDR3 length is 15 residues. CDR3 sequence (DNA): TGTGCCAGCAGTTTATCCCCGACAGCTCTCTACGAGCAGTACTTC. Amino acids: CASSLSPTALYEQYF.